This TCR beta chain was identified in a study of cytomegalovirus exposure and HLA in healthy donors. Study background: Researchers previously reported finding some 110 million unique TCR beta sequences from approximately 200 million T cells. Study-level results: Most TCRs appeared rarely, but some public TCRs recurred in many donors. Confirmation was obtained in vitro that a few CMV-associated chains are specific for CMV antigens.

Germline assignment: CDR1 LNHDA and CDR2 SQIVND (reference sequence). The CDR3 sequence is 14 residues long. Germline trimming cut 6 bases from V and 5 bases from J; bases unmatched to any gene: 6. About this clone: Antigen: not known.

The primer mix had 60 Vbeta and 13 Jbeta primers. The data were produced by immunoSEQ multiplex PCR, yet TCRdb's version contains in-frame clones alone and is incomplete. The table lists 95,000 to 150,000 clones, around 66% of them singletons, with approximately 8.5% in the top ten. The source is a middle-aged woman in good health and CMV-seropositive. V and J are TRBV19 and TRBJ1-2; 10 bases map to TRBD1. The specimen was PBMCs. CDR3 in amino acids: CASRPDRGRYGYTF. CDR3 bases: TGTGCCAGTAGACCGGACAGGGGGAGGTATGGCTACACCTTC.